These 16 T cell receptor beta chains originate from one sample sequenced in a study of identical twins. From the 5' RACE reads, TCRdb called clonotypes with MiXCR, one entry per CDR3 protein. Among hundreds of thousands of distinct CDR3 sequences, around an eighth were seen once, and the ten largest hold 6% to 9%. This same sample was also taken into another study, of yellow fever vaccine responses in identical twins.

The sample was CD8+ T cells sorted from blood. The receptors stem from a young woman in good health.

This clonotype has just a few counts. This rearrangement joins TRBV4-1 to TRBJ2-5, with D unresolved. Between the trimmed V and J ends, which lost 4 bases and 1 base, there was a span of 13 bases. Looked up from germline, CDR1 is MGHRA and CDR2 is YSYEKL. CDR3 size: 15 residues. CDR3 DNA: TGCGCCAGCAGCCCCCGAACCGGGCCCCAAGAGACCCAGTACTTC. It specifies CASSPRTGPQETQYF.

The chain carries TRBV29-1 and TRBJ2-2; D possibly corresponds to TRBD1 (6 bases). With 8 bases removed from V and 3 bases from J, the gap between germline ends came to 16 bases. The CDR3 is 14 amino acids. Per the germline V gene, CDR1 is SQVTM and CDR2 is ANQGSEA. This CDR3 is CSFQQGPDTGELFF. CDR3 in DNA: TGCAGCTTTCAACAGGGACCGGACACCGGGGAGCTGTTTTTT.

The rearrangement links TRBV28 to TRBJ2-3; D uncertain. The germline V gene has CDR1 MDHEN and CDR2 SYDVKM. CDR3 length: 12 residues. V dropped 6 bases and J dropped 6 bases, with 10 bases sitting between them. Here the CDR3 DNA reads TGTGCCAGCAGACCCCCAAGCGATACGCAGTATTTT. Protein: CASRPPSDTQYF. Variable domain in full (rest from reference TRBV28 and TRBJ2-3): DVKVTQSSRYLVKRTGEKVFLECVQDMDHENMFWYRQDPGLGLRLIYFSYDVKMKEKGDIPEGYSVSREKKERFSLILESASTNQTSMYLCASRPPSDTQYFGPGTRLTVL.

This clonotype was found a few times. The genes are TRBV7-2 and TRBJ2-1; TRBD1 agrees at 9 bases. There are 15 residues in the CDR3. Trimming at V came to 3 bases and at J to 4 bases, leaving 4 bases not matched to a gene. The germline gives CDR1 SGHTA, CDR2 FQGNSA. Here the CDR3 reads CASSFSGTGYNEQFF. The CDR3 region has the DNA TGTGCCAGCAGCTTTTCCGGGACAGGGTACAATGAGCAGTTCTTC.

Only a few counts were recorded for this clonotype. The chain has TRBV20-1 and TRBJ2-2; no definite D call. The V and J ends lost 6 bases and 0 bases respectively, with 11 bases between them. The CDR3 extends over 14 amino acids. The germline gives CDR1 DFQATT, CDR2 SNEGSKA (reference sequence). The CDR3 DNA reads as TGCAGTGCCGACCCCGACGCGAACACCGGGGAGCTGTTTTTT. Amino acids: CSADPDANTGELFF.

The J gene is TRBJ1-1, the V gene TRBV6-4; D is possibly TRBD1 (5 bases). In germline, CDR1 is MRHNA, CDR2 SNTAGT. The ends were cut back, 4 bases at V and 1 base at J, with 10 bases in the middle. The CDR3 length is 14 residues. CDR3 sequence reads: CASSAGTANTEAFF. CDR3 nucleotide sequence: TGTGCCAGCAGTGCCGGGACCGCGAACACTGAAGCTTTCTTT.

The chain carries TRBV5-1 and TRBJ2-2, with D uncertain. The germline V gene has CDR1 SGHRS and CDR2 YFSETQ. V was clipped by 4 bases and J by 2 bases, with 12 bases between them. The CDR3 has 15 residues. CDR3 DNA: TGCGCCAGCAGCCTCGGGCAGGAAAACACCGGGGAGCTGTTTTTT. This codes for CASSLGQENTGELFF.

This clonotype was found many times. This chain connects TRBV12-3 or TRBV12-4 to TRBJ2-7; D gene uncertain. V was clipped by 6 bases and J by 7 bases, with 13 bases between them. The CDR3 consists of 12 residues. CDR3 loop: CASRHGRLEQYF. CDR3 nucleotides: TGTGCCAGCAGACACGGACGACTGGAGCAGTACTTC.

This clonotype came up a few times. The rearrangement uses TRBV9 and TRBJ2-3; 11 nucleotides line up with TRBD1. The CDR3 runs 20 residues. J lost 0 bases, V lost 4 bases, and 16 bases had no gene match. CDR1 and CDR2 (germline): SGDLS, YYNGEE. The CDR3 reads CASSPSRTGGEGGSTDTQYF. As DNA, the CDR3 is TGTGCCAGCAGCCCATCCCGGACAGGGGGCGAGGGGGGTAGCACAGATACGCAGTATTTT.

The rearrangement links TRBV28 to TRBJ2-5; tentatively, D is TRBD2 (5 bases). CDR1 and CDR2 (germline): MDHEN, SYDVKM. This CDR3 spans 16 amino acids. V was clipped by 3 bases and J by 5 bases, with 19 bases between them. CDR3 sequence: CASSLSGGIEGETQYF. The CDR3 DNA reads as TGTGCCAGCAGTTTGTCGGGTGGGATCGAGGGCGAGACCCAGTACTTC.

Written as DNA, the CDR3 is TGTGCCAGCAGCGTAGGGATGGCAGGGTACCATCTGGGCGGCTACACCTTC. Its protein product is CASSVGMAGYHLGGYTF. This chain uses TRBV9 with TRBJ1-2; a possible D gene is TRBD1 (5 bases). V shed 0 bases and J shed 8 bases, with 23 bases lying between them. CDR1 SGDLS and CDR2 YYNGEE come from the germline V gene. This CDR3 comprises 17 residues.

The V call is TRBV7-9, the J call TRBJ1-5; 8 positions agree with TRBD1. The CDR3 consists of 13 residues. From germline, CDR1 is SEHNR and CDR2 FQNEAQ (reference sequence). The junction had 5 bases not matched to a gene; V was cut back by 7 bases and J by 6 bases. This CDR3 is CASTGTGGQPQHF. The CDR3 DNA sequence: TGTGCCAGCACCGGGACAGGAGGTCAGCCCCAGCATTTT.

This clonotype was recorded many times. At one end, the junction sequence differs from germline, possibly due to a read error. The rearrangement uses TRBV7-9 and TRBJ2-3; 10 positions agree with TRBD2. The CDR3 sequence is 15 residues long. CDR1 is SEHNR and CDR2 is FQNEAQ in the germline V gene (reference sequence). DNA of the CDR3: TGTGCCAGCAGCCTAGCGGGAGCCGGCGCAGATACGCAGTATTTT. It specifies CASSLAGAGADTQYF.

This clonotype was found a few times. The J gene is TRBJ2-5, the V gene TRBV12-3 or TRBV12-4; 10 nucleotides align to TRBD1. With 6 bases clipped from V and 5 bases from J, the junction kept 6 bases outside the gene matches. CDR3 length: 14 residues. The CDR3 DNA follows: TGTGCCAGCAGCCCCGGACAGGGGGTCGAGACCCAGTACTTC. Encoded protein: CASSPGQGVETQYF.

This clonotype occurred a few times. V usage is TRBV7-2 and J usage is TRBJ2-2, with TRBD2 matching over 11 bases. Per germline, CDR1 SGHTA and CDR2 FQGNSA. The CDR3 runs 16 residues. V was pared by 5 bases and J by 4 bases, with 6 bases of the junction left unmatched. This CDR3 reads CASSPWLAGGTGELFF. The CDR3 DNA reads as TGTGCCAGCAGCCCATGGCTAGCGGGAGGCACCGGGGAGCTGTTTTTT.

This clonotype was seen a few times. The chain couples TRBV12-3 or TRBV12-4 to TRBJ2-2, with 7 positions matching TRBD1. The CDR3 sequence is 15 residues long. V was clipped by 11 bases and J by 7 bases; unmatched bases: 16. This CDR3 is CAARLGAQGVGELFF. The CDR3 DNA sequence: TGTGCCGCCAGGCTGGGGGCGCAGGGGGTCGGGGAGCTGTTTTTT.